Below are 18 T cell receptor beta chains sequenced from a single sample in a study of blood T cell repertoires in COVID-19. TCRdb keeps only in-frame clones here, not all; method: immunoSEQ multiplex PCR. The sample has approximately 66,000 clones; 70% to 90% are singletons. The sequencing sample was made of peripheral blood. These receptors were collected from a man aged 60-69 years with acute or convalescent COVID-19.

This rearrangement joins TRBV25-1 to TRBJ2-1; D is perhaps TRBD1 (5 bases). The CDR3 sequence is 15 residues long. Trimming took off 6 bases at V and 0 bases at J, with 12 bases between the two ends. Germline V gene data show CDR1 as MGHDK and CDR2 as SYGVNS. CDR3 amino acids: CASSSGANSYNEQFF. In nucleotides, the CDR3 is TGTGCCAGCAGCTCTGGGGCGAACTCCTACAATGAGCAGTTCTTC.

This sequence joins TRBV20-1 and TRBJ1-1; TRBD1 might be the D (5 bases). The CDR3 has 11 residues. Germline values: CDR1 DFQATT, CDR2 SNEGSKA (reference sequence). The V end lost 3 bases, the J end lost 3 bases, and 5 bases lay between the germline ends. The CDR3 DNA reads as TGCAGTGCTAGCAGGGACACTGAAGCTTTCTTT. Translation gives CSASRDTEAFF.

CDR3 region: CASSLSETGDYSPLHF. CDR3 nucleotide sequence: TGTGCCAGCAGCTTATCCGAGACAGGGGATTATTCACCCCTCCACTTT. The chain links TRBV5-5 to TRBJ1-6, with 8 bases lining up with TRBD1. From germline, CDR1 is SGHKS and CDR2 YYEKEE (reference sequence). Trimming removed 2 bases from V and 8 bases from J; junction bases left unmatched: 9. The CDR3 has 16 residues.

V is TRBV27 and J is TRBJ1-2; TRBD1 matches at 7 bases. The CDR3 covers 16 residues. J lost 3 bases, V lost 0 bases, and 7 bases had no gene match. CDR1 and CDR2 (germline): MNHEY, SMNVEV (reference sequence). CDR3 sequence: CASSLSSLTGDYGYTF. CDR3 in DNA: TGTGCCAGCAGTTTATCGAGCCTTACAGGGGACTATGGCTACACCTTC.

This chain links TRBV19 with TRBJ1-4; D remains ambiguous. Germline-derived CDR1 and CDR2 are LNHDA and SQIVND (reference sequence). The CDR3 totals 19 residues. V gave up 5 bases and J gave up 0 bases, with 22 bases separating them. In nucleotides, the CDR3 is TGTGCCAGTAGTCCCCCTGGAGGTTGGATCTCGGCAACTAATGAAAAACTGTTTTTT. It codes for CASSPPGGWISATNEKLFF.

The chain recombines TRBV7-8 with TRBJ1-1; 10 bases are shared with TRBD1. J gave up 5 bases and V 5 bases, and 5 bases lay outside the gene matches. This CDR3 spans 14 amino acids. In germline, CDR1 is SGHVS, CDR2 FQNEAQ. CDR3 in amino acids: CASSRDRGRTEAFF. CDR3 DNA sequence: TGTGCCAGCAGCCGAGACAGGGGGCGGACTGAAGCTTTCTTT.

V is TRBV3-1 (or the pseudogene TRBV3-2) and J is TRBJ1-3; possible D gene TRBD1, 6 bases. This CDR3 contains 15 residues. Germline CDR1 reads LGHDT; CDR2 reads YNNKEL (reference sequence). V was pared by 4 bases and J by 4 bases, with 14 bases between. In DNA form, the CDR3 reads TGTGCCAGCAGCCCAACAACAGGGACCGGAAACACCATATATTTT. Translated, it gives CASSPTTGTGNTIYF.

The chain couples TRBV6-5 to TRBJ2-7; D might be TRBD2 (5 bases). Trimming removed 0 bases at V and 3 bases at J, with 15 bases between. This CDR3 contains 16 residues. Per germline, CDR1 MNHEY and CDR2 SVGAGI. In nucleotides, the CDR3 is TGTGCCAGCAGTTACTCTTCCCTGGGAGCTAACTACGAGCAGTACTTC. Translation: CASSYSSLGANYEQYF.

The chain combines TRBV6-5 with TRBJ2-3; 7 nucleotides line up with TRBD2. V gave up 3 bases and J gave up 5 bases; unmatched junction bases: 8. Germline V gene lookup returns CDR1 MNHEY and CDR2 SVGAGI. The CDR3 contains 15 residues. The CDR3 loop reads CASSYGGGRGDTQYF. The CDR3 region has the DNA TGTGCCAGCAGTTATGGGGGGGGAAGGGGAGATACGCAGTATTTT.

The V gene is TRBV5-1, the J gene TRBJ1-6; 9 positions match TRBD1. CDR3 length: 17 amino acids. Trimming took 4 bases from V and 0 from J; bases not matched to a gene: 5. In germline, CDR1 is SGHRS, CDR2 YFSETQ. CDR3 in amino acids: CASSPQDRGSYNSPLHF. CDR3 in DNA: TGCGCCAGCAGCCCCCAGGACAGGGGCTCCTATAATTCACCCCTCCACTTT.

The rearrangement joins TRBV10-1 to TRBJ1-1, with 7 bases aligning to TRBD1. V lost 6 bases and J lost 3; bases outside the gene matches: 4. CDR1 WNHNN and CDR2 SYGVQD come from the germline V gene (reference sequence). The CDR3 totals 13 residues. The CDR3 reads CASRARGDTEAFF. The CDR3 region has the DNA TGCGCCAGCAGAGCCAGGGGGGACACTGAAGCTTTCTTT.

In DNA form, the CDR3 reads TGTGCCAGCAGCTTGTCATACAGGGGCAATCAGCCCCAGCATTTT. Residues: CASSLSYRGNQPQHF. The rearrangement joins TRBV5-6 to TRBJ1-5, with D perhaps TRBD1 (6 bases). The germline gives CDR1 SGHDT, CDR2 YYEEEE. CDR3 length: 15 residues. Trimming shortened V by 1 base and J by 2 bases, and 10 bases separated the two germline ends.

The chain is built from TRBV21-1 and TRBJ1-1. TRBV21-1 counts as a pseudogene. This CDR3 has 14 amino acids. In nucleotides, the CDR3 is TGTGCCAGCAGCAAAGAGGGGGGGGGCACTGAAGCTTTCTTT. The encoded protein is CASSKEGGGTEAFF.

The V call is TRBV28, the J call TRBJ1-2; tentative D call: TRBD1 (6 bases). The CDR3 runs 14 residues. V lost 5 bases to trimming and J lost 5 bases, with 15 bases between them. CDR1 MDHEN and CDR2 SYDVKM come from the germline V gene. The CDR3 here is CASSPSGQGYGYTF. CDR3 nucleotide sequence: TGTGCCAGCAGTCCATCTGGGCAGGGGTATGGCTACACCTTC.

The CDR3 DNA follows: TGTGCCAGCAGCTCCCAGGGTCCGAACACCGGGGAGCTGTTTTTT. Translating gives CASSSQGPNTGELFF. The chain uses TRBV28 and TRBJ2-2, with D perhaps TRBD1 (5 bases). The CDR3 consists of 15 residues. V gave up 6 bases and J gave up 0 bases, with 11 bases separating them. The germline V gene has CDR1 MDHEN and CDR2 SYDVKM.

The chain recombines TRBV13 with TRBJ1-1, with unresolved D. Per germline, CDR1 PRHDT and CDR2 FYEKMQ (reference sequence). The CDR3 covers 14 residues. Trimming cost V 5 bases and J 4 bases, with 14 bases left between them. CDR3 residues: CASSPALGGTEAFF. CDR3 nucleotides: TGTGCCAGCAGCCCTGCCTTGGGAGGCACTGAAGCTTTCTTT.

This sequence joins TRBV19 and TRBJ2-1, with 8 bases lining up with TRBD2. The CDR3 runs to 15 residues. V was clipped by 4 bases and J by 4 bases; unmatched bases: 6. Germline V gene data show CDR1 as LNHDA and CDR2 as SQIVND (reference sequence). The CDR3 sequence: CASSNSGGPYNEQFF. The CDR3 DNA is TGTGCCAGTAGTAACAGCGGGGGCCCATACAATGAGCAGTTCTTC.

The gene calls are TRBV4-3 and TRBJ2-1; 13 nucleotides match TRBD2. Per the germline V gene, CDR1 is LGHNA and CDR2 is YSLEER. This CDR3 has 16 amino acids. J gave up 8 bases and V 4 bases, and 8 bases lay outside the gene matches. The CDR3 nucleotides read TGCGCCAGCAGCCTCCGAACGGGACTAGCGGGGTATGAGCAGTTCTTC. This gives the protein CASSLRTGLAGYEQFF.